The 2 T cell receptor beta chains in this list originate from one sample, sequenced in a study of post-analysis software for immune sequencing data. Points from the study as a whole: With TRBV5-6, TRBV5-1 and TRBV20-1 included, about five TRBV segments were more frequent in patients than in controls.

These receptors have no known antigen. Unique molecular identifiers had been added to the TCR beta cDNA libraries. One entry per CDR3 protein results from TCRdb running MiXCR on the PCR reads. The table has about 770,000 distinct CDR3 sequences, more than 45% seen once. The material sequenced was blood. Receptor source: a girl aged 5-17 years with multiple sclerosis.

This clonotype was seen only a few times. The J gene is TRBJ2-1, the V gene TRBV28; D ambiguous. The length of the CDR3 is 12 residues. The V end lost 2 bases, the J end lost 9 bases, and 8 bases lay between the germline ends. Germline V gene sequence: CDR1 MDHEN, CDR2 SYDVKM. The CDR3: CASSLALSEQFF. The CDR3 DNA is TGTGCCAGCAGTTTAGCGTTGAGTGAGCAGTTCTTC. The complete variable domain, with remaining parts taken from reference TRBV28 and TRBJ2-1, reads DVKVTQSSRYLVKRTGEKVFLECVQDMDHENMFWYRQDPGLGLRLIYFSYDVKMKEKGDIPEGYSVSREKKERFSLILESASTNQTSMYLCASSLALSEQFFGPGTRLTVL.

The table lists this clonotype with many counts. The gene calls are TRBV10-3 and TRBJ2-5; unclear D gene. CDR3 length: 11 amino acids. The germline CDR1 and CDR2 sequences are ENHRY and SYGVKD. Trimming took off 5 bases at V and 4 bases at J, with 5 bases between the two ends. CDR3 sequence (DNA): TGTGCCATCAGTCTGGGAGAGACCCAGTACTTC. Translated, it gives CAISLGETQYF.